This T cell receptor beta chain was captured in a study of blood T cell repertoires in COVID-19. In the study's own analysis: Amplifying reference gene primers gave estimates of nucleated cell counts. Produced via immunoSEQ multiplex PCR; TCRdb's table is partial and in-frame only. The V and J calls and clone size come from that table; D and trimming were worked out from the DNA. The data hold 100,000 or so clones, with about three quarters observed a single time. In germline, CDR1 is MNHEY, CDR2 SMNVEV (reference sequence). V lost 2 bases and J lost 4, with 8 bases in between. The CDR3 is 13 amino acids.

The V and J genes are TRBV27 and TRBJ1-2; TRBD1 is a possible D gene (5 bases). This receptor was identified in a woman in her 70s with acute or convalescent COVID-19. Sample: peripheral blood. In DNA form, the CDR3 reads TGTGCCAGCAGTTTAAGGGGTTTCTATGGCTACACCTTC. It translates to CASSLRGFYGYTF.